These 24 T cell receptor beta chains came from one sample sequenced in a study of T cell changes during pregnancy in multiple sclerosis. Sequencing was performed with immunoSEQ multiplex PCR; in TCRdb, only in-frame clones are kept and a portion is missing. The sample carries roughly 86,000 clones, approximately 92% recorded once. This material consisted of peripheral blood, taken in the first trimester of pregnancy. These receptors all stem from a female donor with multiple sclerosis, enrolled in a pregnancy study.

V is TRBV4-2 and J is TRBJ2-2, with D possibly being TRBD2 (6 bases). Per the germline V gene, CDR1 is LGHNA and CDR2 is YNFKEQ. This CDR3 has 16 residues. Trimming left V 3 bases short and J 6 bases short, with 17 bases between. The CDR3 DNA sequence: TGTGCCAGCAGCCACCCACCCGGAGTAGCGGCCGGGGAGCTGTTTTTT. Protein: CASSHPPGVAAGELFF.

Written as DNA, the CDR3 is TGTGCCAGCAGCTCAGAGACTAGCGGGAGACAGAATGAGCAGTTCTTC. Residues: CASSSETSGRQNEQFF. The J gene is TRBJ2-1, the V gene TRBV5-4; 12 positions agree with TRBD2. The junction had 8 bases not matched to a gene; V was cut back by 3 bases and J by 7 bases. Looked up from germline, CDR1 is SGHNT and CDR2 is YYREEE (reference sequence). The length of the CDR3 is 16 residues.

This clone was seen a single time. V gene TRBV9 combines with J gene TRBJ1-2, with TRBD1 as a possible D gene (5 bases). Germline CDR1 is SGDLS and CDR2 is YYNGEE. V lost 0 bases and J lost 2, with 8 bases in between. The CDR3 sequence is 14 residues long. The CDR3 reads CASSVGQRNYGYTF. The CDR3 bases are TGTGCCAGCAGCGTAGGACAGAGGAACTATGGCTACACCTTC.

This sequence joins TRBV5-4 and TRBJ2-1; 10 bases are shared with TRBD2. Per germline, CDR1 SGHNT and CDR2 YYREEE (reference sequence). The CDR3 totals 16 residues. After removal of 4 bases from V and 4 bases from J, the junction contained 8 bases not matched to a gene. The CDR3 sequence: CASSEGLAWSYNEQFF. The CDR3 bases are TGTGCCAGCAGCGAGGGACTAGCGTGGTCATACAATGAGCAGTTCTTC. Looking up the rest from reference TRBV5-4 and TRBJ2-1 gives the full variable domain: ETGVTQSPTHLIKTRGQQVTLRCSSQSGHNTVSWYQQALGQGPQFIFQYYREEENGRGNFPPRFSGLQFPNYSSELNVNALELDDSALYLCASSEGLAWSYNEQFFGPGTRLTVL.

The chain recombines TRBV19 with TRBJ1-5; 9 bases match TRBD1. The CDR3 extends over 14 amino acids. V lost 9 bases and J lost 5; bases outside the gene matches: 8. Germline CDR1 and CDR2: LNHDA and SQIVND (reference sequence). CDR3 sequence: CASKKQGAHQPQHF. The CDR3 DNA is TGTGCCAGCAAAAAACAGGGGGCACATCAGCCCCAGCATTTT. Supplemented by reference TRBV19 and TRBJ1-5, the full variable domain reads DGGITQSPKYLFRKEGQNVTLSCEQNLNHDAMYWYRQDPGQGLRLIYYSQIVNDFQKGDIAEGYSVSREKKESFPLTVTSAQKNPTAFYLCASKKQGAHQPQHFGDGTRLSIL.

The chain is built from TRBV5-8 and TRBJ2-1; TRBD1 agrees at 8 bases. This CDR3 contains 15 residues. J gave up 6 bases and V 0 bases, and 5 bases lay outside the gene matches. Germline CDR1 reads SGHTS; CDR2 reads YDEGEE. The CDR3 DNA follows: TGTGCCAGCAGCTTGGGGACAGGGATTTCCAATGAGCAGTTCTTC. It is translated as CASSLGTGISNEQFF.

This clone occurred a few times. This rearrangement joins TRBV7-2 to TRBJ2-7; TRBD1 aligns across 11 bases. The CDR3 contains 14 residues. The germline gives CDR1 SGHTA, CDR2 FQGNSA. The V and J ends lost 4 bases and 6 bases, in that order; junction bases with no gene match: 5. The CDR3 sequence is CASSSRDRGAEQYF. The CDR3 coding sequence is TGTGCCAGCAGCTCTCGGGACAGGGGGGCCGAGCAGTACTTC.

The chain has TRBV2 and TRBJ1-5; weak D call: TRBD1 (6 bases). Trimming stripped 8 bases from V and 4 bases from J, with 12 bases between. The length of the CDR3 is 13 residues. The germline V gene encodes CDR1 SNHLY and CDR2 FYNNEI. The CDR3 is CASATGKNQPQHF. The CDR3 DNA follows: TGTGCCAGCGCTACAGGGAAGAATCAGCCCCAGCATTTT.

The chain uses TRBV6-9 and TRBJ2-3; 15 bases align to TRBD2. Germline lookup yields CDR1 MNHGY and CDR2 SVAAGI. V lost 3 bases, J lost 2 bases, and 12 bases stayed unmatched. This CDR3 spans 20 amino acids. The CDR3 nucleotides read TGTGCCAGCAGTTACCAAGGACTAGCGGGAGGGCCTTCCCTCACAGATACGCAGTATTTT. Protein product: CASSYQGLAGGPSLTDTQYF.

This clone was detected once. The chain employs TRBV10-3 and TRBJ2-5; 8 nucleotides match TRBD1. Trimming at V came to 2 bases and at J to 4 bases, leaving 9 bases not matched to a gene. This CDR3 has 16 residues. Germline values: CDR1 ENHRY, CDR2 SYGVKD. As DNA, the CDR3 is TGTGCCATCAGTGAGGGTGCCTGGACAGGGAGAGAGACCCAGTACTTC. It specifies CAISEGAWTGRETQYF.

Remarks on this clone: One end of the junction is discordant with germline, which a read error may explain. The chain joins TRBV29-1 to TRBJ2-3, with D possibly called TRBD1 or TRBD2 (6 bases each). The CDR3 spans 14 residues. Germline V lookup: CDR1 SQVTM, CDR2 ANQGSEA. The CDR3: CSAEQGLRTDTQYF. CDR3 DNA sequence: TGCAGCGCTGAACAGGGACTTCGCACAGATACGCAGTATTTT.

This clone was observed a handful of times. V gene TRBV5-1 combines with J gene TRBJ1-1, with 8 bases identical to TRBD1. Germline V CDR1 and CDR2: SGHRS, YFSETQ. The junction had 9 bases not matched to a gene; V was cut back by 2 bases and J by 9 bases. This CDR3 is 14 amino acids long. The CDR3 sequence is CASSLGTGNSKAFF. Here the CDR3 DNA reads TGCGCCAGCAGCTTAGGGACAGGAAATTCTAAAGCTTTCTTT.

The chain combines TRBV1 with TRBJ2-2; TRBD2 is taken as the D call from the table, unchecked against the DNA. TRBV1 is reported as a pseudogene. The CDR3 length is 17 residues. CDR3 sequence: CTSSQVTSGTYTGELFF. CDR3 nucleotide sequence: TGCACCAGCAGCCAAGTCACTAGCGGGACCTACACCGGGGAGCTGTTTTTT.

On this clone itself: The same CDR3 can be traced to other DNA sequences in this sample. The rearrangement uses TRBV28 and TRBJ1-1; D uncertain. V gave up 1 base and J gave up 1 base, with 7 bases separating them. CDR1 MDHEN and CDR2 SYDVKM come from the germline V gene. This CDR3 spans 14 amino acids. The CDR3 region is CASSLLTGNTEAFF. Here the CDR3 DNA reads TGTGCCAGCAGTTTATTGACGGGGAACACTGAAGCTTTCTTT.

This clone came up once. The chain has TRBV6-1 and TRBJ1-4; the match to TRBD1 covers 9 bases. The CDR3 consists of 17 residues. Trimming cost V 4 bases and J 2 bases; bases outside gene matches: 8. The germline CDR1 and CDR2 sequences are MNHNS and SASEGT. Written as DNA, the CDR3 is TGTGCCAGCAGTGCAAGGGGACAGGGTAGCACTAATGAAAAACTGTTTTTT. Encoded protein: CASSARGQGSTNEKLFF.

This chain links TRBV27 with TRBJ1-2; no clear D gene. Germline V lookup: CDR1 MNHEY, CDR2 SMNVEV (reference sequence). The V gene lost 2 bases and the J gene lost 5 bases, with 12 bases spanning the gap. The CDR3 covers 14 residues. Written as DNA, the CDR3 is TGTGCCAGCAGTTTAAGTATCAACAGATATGGCTACACCTTC. It codes for CASSLSINRYGYTF.

The V gene is TRBV10-3, the J gene TRBJ2-1; 12 nucleotides align to TRBD2. This CDR3 contains 15 residues. The trim removed 2 bases at V and 9 bases at J, leaving 5 bases unmatched. Germline lookup yields CDR1 ENHRY and CDR2 SYGVKD. The CDR3 DNA follows: TGTGCCATCAGTGAGGGACTAGCGGGAAATAGTGAGCAGTTCTTC. Amino acid sequence: CAISEGLAGNSEQFF.

The J gene is TRBJ2-1, the V gene TRBV30; 7 nucleotides line up with TRBD2. The CDR3 length is 11 residues. V lost 0 bases and J lost 10; bases outside the gene matches: 0. Germline values: CDR1 GTSNPN, CDR2 SVGIG (reference sequence). The CDR3 DNA sequence: TGTGCCTGGAGTGTAGCGGGAGAGCAGTTCTTC. This translates into CAWSVAGEQFF.

The CDR3 sequence: CASSNGSGSYNEQFF. The CDR3 bases are TGTGCCAGCAGTAACGGGAGTGGGTCCTACAATGAGCAGTTCTTC. The chain links TRBV2 to TRBJ2-1, with TRBD2 as a possible D gene (6 bases). The V and J ends lost 5 bases and 1 base respectively, with 12 bases between them. CDR1 and CDR2 (germline): SNHLY, FYNNEI. The CDR3 is made up of 15 amino acids.

This clone turned up a few times. This chain connects TRBV19 to TRBJ2-7; D possibly corresponds to TRBD2 (6 bases). The CDR3 is 14 amino acids. CDR1 is LNHDA, CDR2 SQIVND, per germline (reference sequence). Trimming cost V 6 bases and J 7 bases, with 19 bases left between them. The CDR3 nucleotides are TGTGCCAGTAGCTACGGGGGTGGCCCGAGAGAGCAGTACTTC. Translated: CASSYGGGPREQYF.

V gene TRBV2 combines with J gene TRBJ1-2, with a tentative D call TRBD1 (6 bases). V was shortened by 5 bases and J by 6 bases, with 10 bases between the two germline ends. Germline V lookup: CDR1 SNHLY, CDR2 FYNNEI. This CDR3 has 12 amino acids. The CDR3 DNA is TGTGCCAGCAGTCCAGGGGAAGATGGCTACACCTTC. It translates to CASSPGEDGYTF.

The CDR3 protein is CASSPLPQETQYF. Here the CDR3 DNA reads TGTGCCAGCAGTCCACTCCCCCAAGAGACCCAGTACTTC. This chain uses TRBV27 with TRBJ2-5; no clear D. The CDR3 spans 13 residues. V gave up 5 bases and J gave up 1 base, with 8 bases separating them. Germline V gives CDR1 MNHEY, CDR2 SMNVEV (reference sequence).

The rearrangement joins TRBV11-3 to TRBJ2-3; D is ambiguous. V was cut by 0 bases and J by 4 bases, with 5 bases left in between. The CDR3 is 13 residues long. Germline CDR1 SGHNT, CDR2 YENEEA. Here the CDR3 reads CASSLDGPDTQYF. The CDR3 bases are TGTGCCAGCAGCTTAGATGGGCCAGATACGCAGTATTTT.

V usage is TRBV6-6 and J usage is TRBJ2-2; tentatively, D is TRBD2 (5 bases). Germline-derived CDR1 and CDR2 are MNHNY and SVGAGI (reference sequence). V was cut by 8 bases and J by 13 bases, with 20 bases left in between. The CDR3 has 13 amino acids. The CDR3 spells CASWFLGNPTLFF. The CDR3 DNA follows: TGTGCCAGCTGGTTTCTCGGGAACCCCACGCTGTTTTTT.